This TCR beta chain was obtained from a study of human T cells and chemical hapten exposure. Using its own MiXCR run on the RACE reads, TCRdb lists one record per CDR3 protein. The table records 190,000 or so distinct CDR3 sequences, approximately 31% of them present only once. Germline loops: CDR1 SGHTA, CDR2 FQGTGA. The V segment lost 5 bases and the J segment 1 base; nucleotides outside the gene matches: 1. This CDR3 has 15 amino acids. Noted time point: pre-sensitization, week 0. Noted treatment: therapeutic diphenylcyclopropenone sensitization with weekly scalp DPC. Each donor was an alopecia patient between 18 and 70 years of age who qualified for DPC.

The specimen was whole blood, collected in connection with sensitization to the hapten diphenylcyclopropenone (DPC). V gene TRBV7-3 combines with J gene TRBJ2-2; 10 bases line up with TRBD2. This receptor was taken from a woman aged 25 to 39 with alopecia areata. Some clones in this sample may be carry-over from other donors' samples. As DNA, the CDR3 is TGTGCCAGCAGCCGGACTAGCGGGAACACCGGGGAGCTGTTTTTT. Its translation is CASSRTSGNTGELFF.